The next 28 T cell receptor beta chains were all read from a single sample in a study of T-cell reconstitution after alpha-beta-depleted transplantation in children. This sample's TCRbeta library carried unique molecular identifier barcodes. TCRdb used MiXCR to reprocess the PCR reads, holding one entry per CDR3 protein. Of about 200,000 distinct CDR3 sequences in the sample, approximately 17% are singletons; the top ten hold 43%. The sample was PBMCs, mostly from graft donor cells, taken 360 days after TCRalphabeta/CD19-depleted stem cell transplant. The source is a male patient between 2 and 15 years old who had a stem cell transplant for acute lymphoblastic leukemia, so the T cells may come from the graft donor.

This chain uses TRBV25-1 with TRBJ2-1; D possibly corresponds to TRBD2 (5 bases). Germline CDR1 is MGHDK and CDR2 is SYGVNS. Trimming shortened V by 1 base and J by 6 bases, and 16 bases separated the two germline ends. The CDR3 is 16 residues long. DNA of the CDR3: TGTGCCAGCAGTGAATGGGTCTCTAACGAGGGCAATGAGCAGTTCTTC. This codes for CASSEWVSNEGNEQFF.

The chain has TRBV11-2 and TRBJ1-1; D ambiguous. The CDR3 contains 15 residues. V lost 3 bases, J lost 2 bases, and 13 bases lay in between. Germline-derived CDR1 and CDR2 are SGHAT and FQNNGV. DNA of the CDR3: TGTGCCAGCAGCTTCTTGGCAGGAGATAACACTGAAGCTTTCTTT. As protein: CASSFLAGDNTEAFF.

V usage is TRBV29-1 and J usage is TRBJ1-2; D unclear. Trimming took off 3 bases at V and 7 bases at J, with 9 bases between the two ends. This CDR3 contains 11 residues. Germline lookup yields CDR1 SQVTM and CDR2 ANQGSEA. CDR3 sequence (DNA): TGCAGCGTTGACCAGCCAACTGGCTACACCTTC. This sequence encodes CSVDQPTGYTF.

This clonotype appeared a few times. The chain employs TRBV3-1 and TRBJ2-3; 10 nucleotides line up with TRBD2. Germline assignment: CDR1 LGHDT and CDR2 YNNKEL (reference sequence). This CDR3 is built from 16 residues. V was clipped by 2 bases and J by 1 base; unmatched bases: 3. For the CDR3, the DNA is TGTGCCAGCAGCCAATTCCTAGCGGGGGGCACAGATACGCAGTATTTT. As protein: CASSQFLAGGTDTQYF.

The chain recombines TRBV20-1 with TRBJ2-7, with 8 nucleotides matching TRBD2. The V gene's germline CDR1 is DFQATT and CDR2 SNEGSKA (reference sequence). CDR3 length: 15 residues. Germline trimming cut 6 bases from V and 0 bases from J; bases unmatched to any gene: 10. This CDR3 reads CSAPLRTSSSYEQYF. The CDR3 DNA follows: TGCAGTGCACCTCTCCGGACTAGCAGCTCCTACGAGCAGTACTTC.

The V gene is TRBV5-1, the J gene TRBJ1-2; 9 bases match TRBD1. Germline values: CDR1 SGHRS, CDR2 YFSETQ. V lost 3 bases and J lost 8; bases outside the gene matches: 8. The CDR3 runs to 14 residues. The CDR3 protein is CASSSSGTGTGYTF. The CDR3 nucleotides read TGCGCCAGCAGCTCCTCGGGGACAGGGACCGGCTACACCTTC.

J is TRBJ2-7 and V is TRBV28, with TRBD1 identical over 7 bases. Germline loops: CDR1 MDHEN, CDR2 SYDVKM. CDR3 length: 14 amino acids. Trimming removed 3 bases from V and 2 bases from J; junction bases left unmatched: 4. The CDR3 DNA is TGTGCCAGCAGTTTCACAGGGGACCCCTACGAGCAGTACTTC. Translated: CASSFTGDPYEQYF.

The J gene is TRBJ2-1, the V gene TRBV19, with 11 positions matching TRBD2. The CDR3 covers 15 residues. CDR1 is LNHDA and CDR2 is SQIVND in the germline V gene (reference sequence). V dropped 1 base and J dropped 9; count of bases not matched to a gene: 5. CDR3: CASSIVALAGGEQFF. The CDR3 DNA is TGTGCCAGTAGTATAGTCGCTCTAGCGGGGGGTGAGCAGTTCTTC.

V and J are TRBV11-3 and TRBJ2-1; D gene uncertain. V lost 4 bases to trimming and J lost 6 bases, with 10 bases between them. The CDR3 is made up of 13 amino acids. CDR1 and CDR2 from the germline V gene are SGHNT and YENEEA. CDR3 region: CASSYRLGNEQFF. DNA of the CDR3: TGTGCCAGCAGCTACAGACTCGGCAATGAGCAGTTCTTC.

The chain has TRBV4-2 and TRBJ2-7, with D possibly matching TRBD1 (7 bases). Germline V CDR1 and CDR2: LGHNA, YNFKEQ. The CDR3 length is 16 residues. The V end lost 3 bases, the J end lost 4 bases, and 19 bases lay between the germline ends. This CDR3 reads CASSQNRGSEGYEQYF. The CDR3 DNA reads TGTGCCAGCAGCCAGAACAGGGGTTCGGAGGGGTACGAGCAGTACTTC.

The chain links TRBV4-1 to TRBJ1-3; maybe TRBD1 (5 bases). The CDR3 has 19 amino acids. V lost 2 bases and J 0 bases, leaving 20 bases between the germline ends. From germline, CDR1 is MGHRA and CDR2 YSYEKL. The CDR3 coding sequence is TGCGCCAGCAGCCAACAGGGATTCCGAACCTTACGCTCTGGAAACACCATATATTTT. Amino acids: CASSQQGFRTLRSGNTIYF.

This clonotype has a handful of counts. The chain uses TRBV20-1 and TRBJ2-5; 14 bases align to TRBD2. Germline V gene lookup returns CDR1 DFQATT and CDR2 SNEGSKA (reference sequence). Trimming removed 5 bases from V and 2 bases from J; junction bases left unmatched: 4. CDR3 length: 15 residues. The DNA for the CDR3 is TGCAGTGCTGTAAGACTAGCGGGAGGGCAAGAGACCCAGTACTTC. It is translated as CSAVRLAGGQETQYF.

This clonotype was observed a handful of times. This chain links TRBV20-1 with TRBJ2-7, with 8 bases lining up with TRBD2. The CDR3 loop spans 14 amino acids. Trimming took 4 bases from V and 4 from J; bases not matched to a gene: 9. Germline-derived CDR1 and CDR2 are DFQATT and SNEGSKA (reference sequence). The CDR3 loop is CSANFQRGTYEQYF. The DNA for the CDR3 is TGCAGTGCTAATTTCCAGCGGGGGACTTACGAGCAGTACTTC.

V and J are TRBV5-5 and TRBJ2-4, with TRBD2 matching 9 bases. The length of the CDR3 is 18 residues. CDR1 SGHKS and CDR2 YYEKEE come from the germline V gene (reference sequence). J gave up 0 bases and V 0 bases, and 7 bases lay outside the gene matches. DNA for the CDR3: TGTGCCAGCAGCTTGGGGCTAGCGGGACAACTAGCCAAAAACATTCAGTACTTC. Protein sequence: CASSLGLAGQLAKNIQYF.

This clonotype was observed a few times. The CDR3 nucleotides read TGTGCCATCCGGACGGGGACAGGGGGCCCGAACACCGGGGAGCTGTTTTTT. Translation gives CAIRTGTGGPNTGELFF. V usage is TRBV10-3 and J usage is TRBJ2-2, with TRBD1 matching 12 bases. CDR1 ENHRY and CDR2 SYGVKD come from the germline V gene. The V and J ends lost 8 bases and 0 bases, in that order; junction bases with no gene match: 7. The CDR3 consists of 17 residues.

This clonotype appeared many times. The CDR3 sequence: CASSPRGTIGELFF. CDR3 bases: TGTGCCAGCAGTCCTCGGGGGACAATCGGGGAGCTGTTTTTT. The V and J genes are TRBV27 and TRBJ2-2; D is tentatively TRBD1 or TRBD2 (6 bases each). Germline assignment: CDR1 MNHEY and CDR2 SMNVEV (reference sequence). Trimming left V 5 bases short and J 7 bases short, with 14 bases between. The CDR3 covers 14 residues.

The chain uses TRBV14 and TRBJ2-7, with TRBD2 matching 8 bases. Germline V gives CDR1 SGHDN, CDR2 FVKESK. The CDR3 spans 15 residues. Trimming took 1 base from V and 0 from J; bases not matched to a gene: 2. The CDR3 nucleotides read TGTGCCAGCAGCCAAGGTGCGGGAGGCTCCTACGAGCAGTACTTC. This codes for CASSQGAGGSYEQYF. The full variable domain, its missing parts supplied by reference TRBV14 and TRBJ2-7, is EAGVTQFPSHSVIEKGQTVTLRCDPISGHDNLYWYRRVMGKEIKFLLHFVKESKQDESGMPNNRFLAERTGGTYSTLKVQPAELEDSGVYFCASSQGAGGSYEQYFGPGTRLTVT.

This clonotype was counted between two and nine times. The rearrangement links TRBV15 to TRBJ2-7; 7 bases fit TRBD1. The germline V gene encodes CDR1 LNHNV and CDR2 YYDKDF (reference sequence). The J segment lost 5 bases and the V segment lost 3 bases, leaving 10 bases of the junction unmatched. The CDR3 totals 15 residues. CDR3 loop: CATSSEQYRGDEQYF. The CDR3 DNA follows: TGTGCCACCAGCAGCGAACAATACAGGGGTGACGAGCAGTACTTC.

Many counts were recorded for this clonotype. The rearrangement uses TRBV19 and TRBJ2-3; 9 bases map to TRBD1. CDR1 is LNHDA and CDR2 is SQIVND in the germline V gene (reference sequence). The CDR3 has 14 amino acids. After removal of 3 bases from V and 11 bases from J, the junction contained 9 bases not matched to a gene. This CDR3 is CASSIALTGGLQYF. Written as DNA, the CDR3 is TGTGCCAGTAGTATCGCGCTAACAGGGGGCTTGCAGTATTTT.

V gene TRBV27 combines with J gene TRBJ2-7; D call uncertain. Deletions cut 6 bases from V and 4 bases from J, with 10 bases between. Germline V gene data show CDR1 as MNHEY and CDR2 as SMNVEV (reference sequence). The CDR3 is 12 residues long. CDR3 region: CASRSGGYEQYF. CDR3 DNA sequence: TGTGCCAGCAGGTCAGGTGGGTACGAGCAGTACTTC.

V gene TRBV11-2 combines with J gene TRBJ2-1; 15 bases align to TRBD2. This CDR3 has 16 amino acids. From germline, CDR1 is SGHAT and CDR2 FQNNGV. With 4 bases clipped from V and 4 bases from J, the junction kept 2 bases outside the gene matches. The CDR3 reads CASSWGTSGRYNEQFF. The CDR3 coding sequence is TGTGCCAGCAGCTGGGGGACTAGCGGGAGGTACAATGAGCAGTTCTTC.

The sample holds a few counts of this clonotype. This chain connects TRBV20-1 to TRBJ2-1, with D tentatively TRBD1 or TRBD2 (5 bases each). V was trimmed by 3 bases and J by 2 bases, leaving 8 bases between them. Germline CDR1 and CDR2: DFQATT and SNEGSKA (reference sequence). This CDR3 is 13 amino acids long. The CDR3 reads CSASGTPYNEQFF. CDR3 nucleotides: TGCAGTGCTAGCGGGACGCCCTACAATGAGCAGTTCTTC.

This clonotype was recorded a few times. CDR3 sequence: CASRRDPPYEQYF. The CDR3 region has the DNA TGTGCCAGCAGGCGGGACCCCCCCTACGAGCAGTACTTC. The chain couples TRBV28 to TRBJ2-7, with TRBD2 as a possible D gene (6 bases). Germline CDR1 and CDR2: MDHEN and SYDVKM. V was shortened by 6 bases and J by 2 bases, with 11 bases between the two germline ends. The CDR3 length is 13 residues.

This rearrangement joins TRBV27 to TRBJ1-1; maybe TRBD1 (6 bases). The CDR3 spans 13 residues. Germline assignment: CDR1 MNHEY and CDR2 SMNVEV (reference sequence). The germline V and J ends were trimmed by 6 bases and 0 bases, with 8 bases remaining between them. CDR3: CASSGGVNTEAFF. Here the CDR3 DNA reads TGTGCCAGCAGCGGGGGCGTGAACACTGAAGCTTTCTTT.

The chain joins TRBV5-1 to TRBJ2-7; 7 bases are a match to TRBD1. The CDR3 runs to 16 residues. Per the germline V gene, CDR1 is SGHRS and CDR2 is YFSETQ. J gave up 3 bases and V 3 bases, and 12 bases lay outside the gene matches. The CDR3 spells CASSCYRGEQNYEQYF. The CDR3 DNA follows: TGCGCCAGCAGCTGTTACAGGGGAGAACAGAACTACGAGCAGTACTTC.

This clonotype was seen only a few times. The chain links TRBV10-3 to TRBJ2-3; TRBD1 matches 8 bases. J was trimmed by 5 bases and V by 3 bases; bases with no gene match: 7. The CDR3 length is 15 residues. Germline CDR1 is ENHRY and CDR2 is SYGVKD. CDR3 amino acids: CAISDPGQGGDTQYF. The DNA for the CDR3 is TGTGCCATCAGTGACCCCGGACAGGGAGGAGATACGCAGTATTTT.

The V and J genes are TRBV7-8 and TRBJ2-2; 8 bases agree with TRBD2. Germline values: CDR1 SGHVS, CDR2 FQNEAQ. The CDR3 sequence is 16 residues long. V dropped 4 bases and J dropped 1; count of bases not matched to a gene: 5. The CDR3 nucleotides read TGTGCCAGCAGCTCCATCGGGGGGGTGAACACCGGGGAGCTGTTTTTT. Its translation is CASSSIGGVNTGELFF.

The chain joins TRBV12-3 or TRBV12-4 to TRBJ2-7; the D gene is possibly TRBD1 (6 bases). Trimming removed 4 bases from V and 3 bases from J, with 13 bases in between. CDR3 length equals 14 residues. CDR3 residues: CASSSDTGIYEQYF. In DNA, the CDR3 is TGTGCCAGCAGTTCCGACACAGGGATCTACGAGCAGTACTTC.